The 21 T cell receptor beta chains below come from one sample, sequenced in a study of CD4 T cells in lung cancer. Their antigens remain unidentified. Repertoires were generated with immunoSEQ multiplex PCR, while TCRdb's copy carries only in-frame clones and drops some. The sample carries 1,000 to 1,200 clones, over 50% recorded once. Tumor-infiltrating lymphocytes grew from around 6-12 tumor fragments in around 5,400 U/mL IL2 for 35 days. Sequencing was done on a sample of cultured cells derived from lung. The source of these receptors is an older woman with non-small cell lung cancer.

This clone was found a few times. V is TRBV7-2 and J is TRBJ1-1; TRBD1 might be the D (6 bases). Trimming removed 5 bases at V and 4 bases at J, with 11 bases between. The CDR3 runs to 13 residues. Germline V CDR1 and CDR2: SGHTA, FQGNSA. The CDR3 sequence: CASSGRGATEAFF. The CDR3 nucleotides read TGTGCCAGCAGCGGCCGGGGGGCCACTGAAGCTTTCTTT.

This clone was seen more than once but under ten times. The chain is built from TRBV21-1 and TRBJ1-2. TRBV21-1 is given as a pseudogene. The CDR3 runs 13 residues. CDR3 DNA: TGTGCCAGCAGTGAATGGTCAGCCTATGGCTACACCTTC. Its protein is CASSEWSAYGYTF.

This clone has more than one count but fewer than ten. The chain uses TRBV27 and TRBJ2-2, with D perhaps matching TRBD2 (6 bases). The V end was cut by 3 bases, the J end by 7 bases, with 12 bases between. Germline CDR1 is MNHEY and CDR2 is SMNVEV (reference sequence). This CDR3 region has 14 residues. The CDR3 region is CASSFYPGVGELFF. As DNA, the CDR3 is TGTGCCAGCAGTTTTTATCCGGGAGTCGGGGAGCTGTTTTTT.

Written as DNA, the CDR3 is TGTGCCAGCAGTCTACCCGGGATTGAAGCTTTCTTT. It codes for CASSLPGIEAFF. The gene calls are TRBV28 and TRBJ1-1, with D uncertain. Germline-derived CDR1 and CDR2 are MDHEN and SYDVKM. The CDR3 has 12 amino acids. V lost 5 bases and J lost 7, with 11 bases in between.

The chain has TRBV30 and TRBJ2-4; D is unclear. V lost 7 bases and J lost 3, with 13 bases in between. CDR1 and CDR2 (germline): GTSNPN, SVGIG (reference sequence). The CDR3 spans 13 residues. As DNA, the CDR3 is TGTGCCTTGACCCTTTCGGGCAAAAACATTCAGTACTTC. It translates to CALTLSGKNIQYF.

This sequence joins TRBV5-6 and TRBJ1-2, with TRBD1 matching over 8 bases. The CDR3 has 18 residues. J lost 8 bases, V lost 1 base, and 19 bases had no gene match. Germline loops: CDR1 SGHDT, CDR2 YYEEEE. CDR3 protein: CASSLNGGHGRGRMGYTF. CDR3 DNA sequence: TGTGCCAGCAGCTTGAATGGGGGCCATGGCAGGGGGCGGATGGGCTACACCTTC.

This clone is large within its sample. CDR3 nucleotides: TGTGCCACCAGCAGACTCCCGGAGGGCTCGGACTACGAGCAGTACTTC. It codes for CATSRLPEGSDYEQYF. The chain recombines TRBV15 with TRBJ2-7; D is perhaps TRBD2 (6 bases). The CDR3 spans 16 residues. Trimming took off 2 bases at V and 3 bases at J, with 17 bases between the two ends. Looked up from germline, CDR1 is LNHNV and CDR2 is YYDKDF (reference sequence).

This clone was seen only a few times. The CDR3, as DNA: TGTGCCAGCAGCATCTCTGGAAACACCATATATTTT. Residues: CASSISGNTIYF. J is TRBJ1-3 and V is TRBV11-2; D unresolved. Per the germline V gene, CDR1 is SGHAT and CDR2 is FQNNGV. This CDR3 is 12 amino acids long. Trimming removed 5 bases from V and 0 bases from J, with 2 bases in between. The full variable domain, in which reference TRBV11-2 and TRBJ1-3 provide the parts outside the CDR3, is EAGVAQSPRYKIIEKRQSVAFWCNPISGHATLYWYQQILGQGPKLLIQFQNNGVVDDSQLPKDRFSAERLKGVDSTLKIQPAKLEDSAVYLCASSISGNTIYFGEGSWLTVV.

This chain links TRBV7-9 with TRBJ2-2; TRBD1 is a possible D gene (5 bases). This CDR3 is 12 amino acids long. Between the trimmed V and J ends, which lost 5 bases and 10 bases, there was a span of 11 bases. The germline gives CDR1 SEHNR, CDR2 FQNEAQ (reference sequence). The CDR3 is CASSAQGPELFF. CDR3 DNA sequence: TGTGCCAGCAGCGCGCAGGGTCCGGAGCTGTTTTTT.

The chain has TRBV28 and TRBJ1-1; no clear D gene. Germline CDR1 is MDHEN and CDR2 is SYDVKM. CDR3 length equals 14 residues. Trimming removed 3 bases at V and 1 base at J, with 9 bases between. The CDR3: CASSLVGPNTEAFF. The CDR3 coding sequence is TGTGCCAGCAGTTTGGTAGGACCGAACACTGAAGCTTTCTTT.

The chain has TRBV11-1 and TRBJ1-2, with 7 bases fitting TRBD1. The CDR3 has 13 residues. V shed 5 bases and J 2 bases; nucleotides not matched to a gene: 2. The germline CDR1 and CDR2 sequences are SGHAT and FQDESV (reference sequence). CDR3 in amino acids: CASSPDRNYGYTF. The CDR3 coding sequence is TGTGCCAGCAGCCCGGACAGGAACTATGGCTACACCTTC. The variable domain in full, with the rest retrieved from reference TRBV11-1 and TRBJ1-2, is EAEVAQSPRYKITEKSQAVAFWCDPISGHATLYWYRQILGQGPELLVQFQDESVVDDSQLPKDRFSAERLKGVDSTLKIQPAELGDSAMYLCASSPDRNYGYTFGSGTRLTVV.

The chain is built from TRBV5-1 and TRBJ1-3; D may be TRBD1 (5 bases). The CDR3 is made up of 16 amino acids. The germline gives CDR1 SGHRS, CDR2 YFSETQ. V lost 4 bases to trimming and J lost 4 bases, with 18 bases between them. CDR3 in DNA: TGCGCCAGCAGCCCGCTCGCGGGACTCTCAGGAAACACCATATATTTT. It encodes CASSPLAGLSGNTIYF.

This clone qualifies as hyperexpanded. The chain joins TRBV21-1 to TRBJ1-2; the DNA was not used to check the table's D call, TRBD1. TRBV21-1 corresponds to a pseudogene. The CDR3 contains 14 residues. CDR3 region: CASSIFGQHYGYTF. The CDR3 DNA reads TGTGCCAGCAGCATATTCGGACAGCACTATGGCTACACCTTC.

The DNA for the CDR3 is TGTGCCAGTAGTTACGGCAGGGTCAGGGCCAACGTCCTGACTTTC. Amino acids: CASSYGRVRANVLTF. This chain uses TRBV19 with TRBJ2-6, with a possible D match to TRBD1 (5 bases). Germline CDR1 and CDR2: LNHDA and SQIVND (reference sequence). The CDR3 has 15 residues. V gave up 5 bases and J gave up 5 bases, with 13 bases separating them.

The chain links TRBV7-2 to TRBJ1-6; a weak D match, TRBD1 (5 bases). V lost 8 bases and J lost 9, with 17 bases in between. The CDR3 sequence is 14 residues long. CDR1 is SGHTA, CDR2 FQGNSA, per germline. CDR3 nucleotides: TGTGCCAGCCACGGGGGAAGGGCGGGTTCACCCCTCCACTTT. This translates into CASHGGRAGSPLHF.

CDR3 DNA: TGTGCCAGCAGTGAATGGTCAGCCTATGGCTACACCTTC. This codes for CASSEWSAYGYTF. This rearrangement joins TRBV6-8 to TRBJ1-2; D call uncertain. Between the trimmed V and J ends, which lost 5 bases and 4 bases, there was a span of 11 bases. The CDR3 has 13 residues. Germline-derived CDR1 and CDR2 are MNHGY and SAAAGT.

The chain uses TRBV7-9 and TRBJ1-6; D not resolved. The CDR3 totals 16 residues. Germline CDR1 SEHNR, CDR2 FQNEAQ (reference sequence). Between the trimmed V and J ends, which lost 1 base and 5 bases, there was a span of 12 bases. The CDR3 nucleotides are TGTGCCAGCAGCTTAGGATCCCCAGGCGATAATTCACCCCTCCACTTT. Translated, it gives CASSLGSPGDNSPLHF.

V is TRBV7-9 and J is TRBJ1-1; weak D call: TRBD1 (5 bases). CDR1 and CDR2 from the germline V gene are SEHNR and FQNEAQ (reference sequence). With 2 bases removed from V and 4 bases from J, the gap between germline ends came to 8 bases. The CDR3 is 13 residues long. The CDR3 DNA sequence: TGTGCCAGCAGCTTAAATAGGGGCACTGAAGCTTTCTTT. Amino acid sequence: CASSLNRGTEAFF.

This clone was seen only a few times. The V and J genes are TRBV7-3 and TRBJ1-6, with D maybe TRBD1 (5 bases). Germline CDR1 reads SGHTA; CDR2 reads FQGTGA. This CDR3 region has 14 residues. The V end lost 6 bases, the J end lost 10 bases, and 16 bases lay between the germline ends. The CDR3 reads CASSQRGGESPLHF. In DNA, the CDR3 is TGTGCCAGCAGTCAGAGGGGAGGGGAATCACCCCTCCACTTT.

Judged by abundance, this clone is medium-sized. The genes are TRBV7-2 and TRBJ2-3; 15 positions agree with TRBD2. Germline V gene lookup returns CDR1 SGHTA and CDR2 FQGNSA. The CDR3 has 18 residues. V trimming: 5 bases; J trimming: 1 base; junction bases outside the gene matches: 7. The CDR3 protein is CASSASRTSGGGTDTQYF. The CDR3, as DNA: TGTGCCAGCAGCGCCTCACGGACTAGCGGGGGGGGCACAGATACGCAGTATTTT.

This CDR3 is CASSLSHGSYEQYF. The CDR3 bases are TGTGCCAGCAGCTTATCCCACGGATCCTACGAGCAGTACTTC. This chain connects TRBV5-8 to TRBJ2-7; D is ambiguous. The CDR3 has 14 residues. CDR1 SGHTS and CDR2 YDEGEE come from the germline V gene. Trimming shortened V by 2 bases and J by 1 base, and 10 bases separated the two germline ends. The variable domain in full, with the rest retrieved from reference TRBV5-8 and TRBJ2-7, is EAGVTQSPTHLIKTRGQQATLRCSPISGHTSVYWYQQALGLGLQFLLWYDEGEERNRGNFPPRFSGRQFPNYSSELNVNALELEDSALYLCASSLSHGSYEQYFGPGTRLTVT.